The present entry profiles one TCR beta chain with its context. Data came from immunoSEQ multiplex PCR; TCRdb stores just in-frame clones and leaves some out. The sample yields tens of thousands of clones, 84% seen once. Germline CDR1 and CDR2: LNHDA and SQIVND (reference sequence). The CDR3 consists of 16 residues. With V trimmed by 6 bases and J by 7 bases, 14 bases remained unmatched. The data were obtained in a study of T cell responses to AZD1222 COVID-19 vaccine. The clonotype originates from an adult in good health. The rearrangement joins TRBV19 to TRBJ2-1; 8 nucleotides line up with TRBD1. The sequencing here drew on peripheral blood, taken on day 0 of AZD1222 vaccination. The CDR3 DNA reads as TGTGCCAGTAGCGCCCTCCCCGGGACAGGATGGAATGAGCAGTTCTTC. Protein sequence: CASSALPGTGWNEQFF.